A single sample gave rise to the 32 T cell receptor beta chains below, sequenced in a study of blood T cell repertoires in COVID-19. Here immunoSEQ multiplex PCR was the method, and the copy in TCRdb shows in-frame clones only, minus some. The sample yields over 130,000 clones, around 89% seen once. Material: peripheral blood. The source is a woman aged 80 or older with acute or convalescent COVID-19.

The chain recombines TRBV4-2 with TRBJ1-1; D is unresolved. Germline CDR1 and CDR2: LGHNA and YNFKEQ. The CDR3 spans 15 residues. Trimming stripped 1 base from V and 1 base from J, with 10 bases between. As DNA, the CDR3 is TGTGCCAGCAGCCAAGTGGGTGAGGGGAACACTGAAGCTTTCTTT. It specifies CASSQVGEGNTEAFF.

The gene calls are TRBV27 and TRBJ2-6; TRBD1 aligns across 10 bases. The CDR3 covers 15 residues. CDR1 is MNHEY and CDR2 is SMNVEV in the germline V gene (reference sequence). The CDR3 bases are TGTGCAGCCGGGACAGGGGCCTCTGGGGCCAACGTCCTGACTTTC. Its translation: CAAGTGASGANVLTF.

The genes are TRBV7-3 and TRBJ2-2, with D tentatively TRBD2 (6 bases). Germline CDR1 and CDR2: SGHTA and FQGTGA. This CDR3 is built from 17 residues. V gave up 2 bases and J gave up 7 bases, with 20 bases separating them. The CDR3: CASSLLGASVKGGELFF. The CDR3 bases are TGTGCCAGCAGCTTATTAGGGGCTAGCGTTAAAGGCGGGGAGCTGTTTTTT.

V and J are TRBV30 and TRBJ1-6, with 8 nucleotides matching TRBD1. V trimming: 4 bases; J trimming: 5 bases; junction bases outside the gene matches: 10. This CDR3 comprises 16 residues. Germline lookup yields CDR1 GTSNPN and CDR2 SVGIG (reference sequence). DNA for the CDR3: TGTGCCTGGACACCCAAGGACAGGGCAAATAATTCACCCCTCCACTTT. Amino acids: CAWTPKDRANNSPLHF.

CDR3 in amino acids: CASSPWGGEETQYF. The CDR3 coding sequence is TGTGCCAGCAGCCCCTGGGGGGGGGAAGAGACCCAGTACTTC. This chain links TRBV7-2 with TRBJ2-5; 7 positions match TRBD2. Germline V gives CDR1 SGHTA, CDR2 FQGNSA. V dropped 5 bases and J dropped 3; count of bases not matched to a gene: 6. The CDR3 has 14 residues.

This clone came up a few times. V and J are TRBV6-2 or TRBV6-3 and TRBJ2-6, with D possibly TRBD2 on 5 matching bases. The V gene lost 1 base and the J gene lost 2 bases, with 12 bases spanning the gap. This CDR3 has 17 residues. Germline lookup yields CDR1 MNHEY and CDR2 SVGEGT. As DNA, the CDR3 is TGTGCCAGCAGTTACTTCGGCGAGGGTACTGGGGCCAACGTCCTGACTTTC. Its protein product is CASSYFGEGTGANVLTF.

This clone was observed a single time. CDR3 sequence: CASSIGVRDRDAGANVLTF. The CDR3 DNA reads as TGTGCCAGTAGTATAGGAGTGAGGGACAGGGACGCTGGGGCCAACGTCCTGACTTTC. The chain links TRBV19 to TRBJ2-6; 9 bases line up with TRBD1. The CDR3 runs to 19 residues. Trimming cost V 1 base and J 2 bases; bases outside gene matches: 9. The germline V gene encodes CDR1 LNHDA and CDR2 SQIVND (reference sequence).

V is TRBV6-1 and J is TRBJ2-7; 8 bases agree with TRBD1. The CDR3 covers 14 residues. Germline V gene data show CDR1 as MNHNS and CDR2 as SASEGT. J lost 2 bases, V lost 3 bases, and 3 bases had no gene match. The CDR3 here is CASSDRQGPYEQYF. The CDR3 nucleotides read TGTGCCAGCAGTGACAGACAGGGGCCCTACGAGCAGTACTTC.

The chain links TRBV18 to TRBJ1-1, with D perhaps matching TRBD1 (6 bases). The CDR3 consists of 14 residues. Germline V gene data show CDR1 as KGHSH and CDR2 as LQKENI. V lost 3 bases to trimming and J lost 8 bases, with 16 bases between them. The CDR3 DNA reads TGTGCCAGCTCACCCCCTTCGAGGGGGACAGAAGCTTTCTTT. Translating gives CASSPPSRGTEAFF. The variable domain in full, completed from reference TRBV18 and TRBJ1-1, reads NAGVMQNPRHLVRRRGQEARLRCSPMKGHSHVYWYRQLPEEGLKFMVYLQKENIIDESGMPKERFSAEFPKEGPSILRIQQVVRGDSAAYFCASSPPSRGTEAFFGQGTRLTVV.

The chain couples TRBV19 to TRBJ1-6; D may be TRBD1 (6 bases). In germline, CDR1 is LNHDA, CDR2 SQIVND (reference sequence). This CDR3 is built from 15 residues. Trimming took off 6 bases at V and 11 bases at J, with 20 bases between the two ends. CDR3 DNA: TGTGCCAGTAGCCCGAAACAGGGTGATCAGACACCCCTCCACTTT. Encoded protein: CASSPKQGDQTPLHF. Supplemented by reference TRBV19 and TRBJ1-6, the full variable domain reads DGGITQSPKYLFRKEGQNVTLSCEQNLNHDAMYWYRQDPGQGLRLIYYSQIVNDFQKGDIAEGYSVSREKKESFPLTVTSAQKNPTAFYLCASSPKQGDQTPLHFGNGTRLTVT.

V gene TRBV10-3 combines with J gene TRBJ2-5; perhaps TRBD2 as D (6 bases). There are 14 residues in the CDR3. Trimming pared 6 bases from V and 4 bases from J, leaving 15 bases between. From germline, CDR1 is ENHRY and CDR2 SYGVKD. CDR3 in amino acids: CAISRDSGRETQYF. The CDR3 DNA reads as TGTGCCATCAGCCGGGACTCAGGGCGAGAGACCCAGTACTTC.

The rearrangement joins TRBV29-1 to TRBJ2-3; D may be TRBD1 (6 bases). Germline CDR1 is SQVTM and CDR2 is ANQGSEA. The CDR3 has 12 residues. Trimming cost V 7 bases and J 3 bases, with 11 bases left between them. CDR3 loop: CSGLTGTDTQYF. The CDR3 region has the DNA TGCAGCGGGTTGACAGGAACAGATACGCAGTATTTT.

The genes are TRBV6-2 or TRBV6-3 and TRBJ2-7, with D maybe TRBD1 (6 bases). Germline lookup yields CDR1 MNHEY and CDR2 SVGEGT. The V end lost 4 bases, the J end lost 3 bases, and 10 bases lay between the germline ends. The CDR3 spans 13 residues. In nucleotides, the CDR3 is TGTGCCAGCAGTTTGACAGGTCGCTACGAGCAGTACTTC. This gives the protein CASSLTGRYEQYF.

The V and J genes are TRBV18 and TRBJ1-5, with D perhaps TRBD1 (6 bases). V lost 1 base and J 0 bases, leaving 13 bases between the germline ends. The CDR3 runs to 17 residues. Germline V gene lookup returns CDR1 KGHSH and CDR2 LQKENI. CDR3: CASSPRGQSHSNQPQHF. In DNA, the CDR3 is TGTGCCAGCTCACCACGCGGACAGAGCCATAGCAATCAGCCCCAGCATTTT.

The chain employs TRBV10-3 and TRBJ1-5; 7 nucleotides line up with TRBD1. Trimming cost V 5 bases and J 1 base; bases outside gene matches: 11. The CDR3 covers 17 residues. Per the germline V gene, CDR1 is ENHRY and CDR2 is SYGVKD. CDR3 loop: CAISPGWTGQSNQPQHF. CDR3 bases: TGTGCCATCAGTCCTGGATGGACGGGACAGAGCAATCAGCCCCAGCATTTT.

The chain is built from TRBV18 and TRBJ1-1, with 7 bases lining up with TRBD1. The V gene end was trimmed by 4 bases and the J gene end by 5 bases; junction bases not matched to a gene: 10. Germline assignment: CDR1 KGHSH and CDR2 LQKENI. There are 15 residues in the CDR3. The CDR3 protein is CASSLSPQGLTEAFF. CDR3 coding DNA: TGTGCCAGCTCACTTAGCCCACAGGGGTTAACTGAAGCTTTCTTT.

The chain employs TRBV19 and TRBJ2-4, with no clear D. Between the trimmed V and J ends, which lost 3 bases and 0 bases, there was a span of 9 bases. The length of the CDR3 is 15 residues. Germline CDR1 and CDR2: LNHDA and SQIVND (reference sequence). The CDR3 region is CASSMTRLAKNIQYF. CDR3 coding DNA: TGTGCCAGTAGTATGACCAGGTTAGCCAAAAACATTCAGTACTTC.

For the CDR3, the DNA is TGTGCCAGCACGGGACAGCTGAACACTGAAGCTTTCTTT. Translated: CASTGQLNTEAFF. The J gene is TRBJ1-1, the V gene TRBV6-5, with 7 bases matching TRBD1. The CDR3 covers 13 residues. The V segment lost 7 bases and the J segment 0 bases; nucleotides outside the gene matches: 2. In germline, CDR1 is MNHEY, CDR2 SVGAGI.

This sequence joins TRBV6-5 and TRBJ1-6; D is ambiguous. V was shortened by 2 bases and J by 10 bases, with 9 bases between the two germline ends. Germline V gene lookup returns CDR1 MNHEY and CDR2 SVGAGI. The CDR3 runs 13 residues. This CDR3 is CASSYREISPLHF. The CDR3 nucleotides read TGTGCCAGCAGTTACAGGGAGATCTCACCCCTCCACTTT.

The V and J genes are TRBV3-1 (or the pseudogene TRBV3-2) and TRBJ1-2; 9 bases fit TRBD1. The trim removed 1 base at V and 7 bases at J, leaving 7 bases unmatched. The germline V gene encodes CDR1 LGHDT and CDR2 YNNKEL (reference sequence). This CDR3 spans 15 amino acids. The CDR3 region has the DNA TGTGCCAGCAGCCAAGGGACAGGGGAGGGTTCTGGCTACACCTTC. Its protein is CASSQGTGEGSGYTF.

In DNA form, the CDR3 reads TGTGCCAGCAGTGAACGGGGAATTGACTATGGCTACACCTTC. Amino acids: CASSERGIDYGYTF. The chain recombines TRBV2 with TRBJ1-2; D is undetermined. Trimming shortened V by 2 bases and J by 3 bases, and 10 bases separated the two germline ends. The CDR3 contains 14 residues. Germline-derived CDR1 and CDR2 are SNHLY and FYNNEI. The full variable domain, its missing parts supplied by reference TRBV2 and TRBJ1-2, is EPEVTQTPSHQVTQMGQEVILRCVPISNHLYFYWYRQILGQKVEFLVSFYNNEISEKSEIFDDQFSVERPDGSNFTLKIRSTKLEDSAMYFCASSERGIDYGYTFGSGTRLTVV.

CDR3 sequence: CASSGTANTEAFF. In DNA form, the CDR3 reads TGTGCCAGCAGCGGGACAGCGAACACTGAAGCTTTCTTT. The rearrangement links TRBV11-2 to TRBJ1-1; 7 bases agree with TRBD1. The CDR3 loop spans 13 amino acids. After removal of 5 bases from V and 1 base from J, the junction contained 1 base not matched to a gene. Per the germline V gene, CDR1 is SGHAT and CDR2 is FQNNGV.

V is TRBV6-2 or TRBV6-3 and J is TRBJ2-5; perhaps TRBD2 as D (5 bases). The length of the CDR3 is 14 residues. CDR1 and CDR2 from the germline V gene are MNHEY and SVGEGT. Trimming removed 0 bases from V and 4 bases from J, with 9 bases in between. This chain's CDR3 is CASSYSGSLETQYF. Written as DNA, the CDR3 is TGTGCCAGCAGTTACTCGGGGAGTTTAGAGACCCAGTACTTC.

For the CDR3, the DNA is TGCAGCGTTGGGGGACAGGGGGCGCCCGGCTATGGCTACACCTTC. As protein: CSVGGQGAPGYGYTF. The chain carries TRBV29-1 and TRBJ1-2, with TRBD1 matching over 12 bases. The CDR3 has 15 residues. After removal of 4 bases from V and 4 bases from J, the junction contained 7 bases not matched to a gene. Germline V gene sequence: CDR1 SQVTM, CDR2 ANQGSEA.

This chain uses TRBV2 with TRBJ2-4; D gene unclear. Germline V lookup: CDR1 SNHLY, CDR2 FYNNEI. CDR3 length: 12 amino acids. Trimming left V 4 bases short and J 6 bases short, with 7 bases between. The CDR3 loop is CASSAPGNIQYF. CDR3 sequence (DNA): TGTGCCAGCAGTGCGCCGGGAAACATTCAGTACTTC.

The chain links TRBV7-9 to TRBJ1-2, with 7 nucleotides matching TRBD1. Trimming took 3 bases from V and 7 from J; bases not matched to a gene: 11. Germline-derived CDR1 and CDR2 are SEHNR and FQNEAQ (reference sequence). This CDR3 spans 15 amino acids. The CDR3 region is CASSFTGVEGGGYTF. The DNA for the CDR3 is TGTGCCAGCAGCTTCACAGGGGTGGAAGGTGGTGGCTACACCTTC.

The rearrangement joins TRBV25-1 to TRBJ2-1; 9 nucleotides align to TRBD1. CDR1 and CDR2 (germline): MGHDK, SYGVNS. CDR3 length equals 11 residues. The V gene end was trimmed by 5 bases and the J gene end by 14 bases; junction bases not matched to a gene: 4. CDR3 bases: TGTGCCAGCAGTCGGGACAGGGTGAAGTTCTTC. Translation: CASSRDRVKFF.

This sequence joins TRBV28 and TRBJ2-5; 8 nucleotides line up with TRBD2. Trimming at V came to 6 bases and at J to 4 bases, leaving 7 bases not matched to a gene. The CDR3 is made up of 14 amino acids. Germline V gene data show CDR1 as MDHEN and CDR2 as SYDVKM. The CDR3 protein is CASSAGGAGETQYF. The CDR3 bases are TGTGCCAGCAGCGCCGGGGGGGCCGGAGAGACCCAGTACTTC.

As concerns this clone: This sample also contains other DNA sequences that code for the same CDR3. J is TRBJ2-3 and V is TRBV7-8; unclear D gene. The ends were cut back, 1 base at V and 1 base at J, with 6 bases in the middle. This CDR3 contains 14 residues. Germline CDR1 is SGHVS and CDR2 is FQNEAQ. The DNA of the CDR3 is TGTGCCAGCAGCTTAGATAGAGGCACAGATACGCAGTATTTT. Its translation is CASSLDRGTDTQYF.

This clone occurred a few times. The chain carries TRBV4-2 and TRBJ1-1; D remains unclear. This CDR3 is built from 15 residues. CDR1 is LGHNA and CDR2 is YNFKEQ in the germline V gene. Trimming took off 2 bases at V and 3 bases at J, with 13 bases between the two ends. The CDR3 spells CASSQKEGADTEAFF. DNA for the CDR3: TGTGCCAGCAGCCAAAAAGAGGGCGCGGACACTGAAGCTTTCTTT.

V usage is TRBV5-8 and J usage is TRBJ1-1, with D possibly TRBD1 on 5 matching bases. The germline V gene encodes CDR1 SGHTS and CDR2 YDEGEE. The ends were cut back, 2 bases at V and 5 bases at J, with 16 bases in the middle. The CDR3 covers 15 residues. The CDR3 protein is CASSLQRQLRTEAFF. The CDR3 region has the DNA TGTGCCAGCAGCTTACAAAGACAGCTGAGGACTGAAGCTTTCTTT.

This rearrangement joins TRBV6-2 or TRBV6-3 to TRBJ1-5, with a tentative D call TRBD1 (5 bases). V was clipped by 6 bases and J by 8 bases, with 11 bases between them. CDR3 size: 12 residues. Germline loops: CDR1 MNHEY, CDR2 SVGEGT. This chain's CDR3 is CASSRRGEPQHF. For the CDR3, the DNA is TGTGCCAGCAGCCGAAGGGGTGAGCCCCAGCATTTT.